This T cell receptor (beta chain) emerged from a study of T cells in localized non-small cell lung cancer. Study-level points and caveats: Sequencing involved a lone tumor region, leaving heterogeneity possible.

Sequencing was performed with immunoSEQ multiplex PCR; in TCRdb, only in-frame clones are kept and a portion is missing. The sample holds under 55,000 clones, 80% seen once. By share, this clone counts as medium-sized. What it binds is not known. CDR3 length equals 15 residues. Germline loops: CDR1 SGHVS, CDR2 FNYEAQ. Trimming cost V 5 bases and J 2 bases, with 13 bases left between them. This clonotype was sampled from a woman aged 40 to 75 with stage II lung adenocarcinoma. This chain joins TRBV7-6 and TRBJ1-5, with a tentative D call TRBD1 (5 bases). This specimen consisted of PBMCs, obtained before any cancer treatment. The CDR3 here is CASSPGTVGNQPQHF. CDR3 DNA: TGTGCCAGCAGCCCTGGGACTGTCGGCAATCAGCCCCAGCATTTT.